This T cell receptor beta chain is drawn from a study of blood T cell repertoires in COVID-19 (dated by TCRdb to the early 2020s). For context, the study as a whole: Samples covering the acute and convalescent phases of COVID-19 were provided by collaborators in the United States, Italy and Spain. The material from the prospective study consisted of cDNA or gDNA derived from T cells, B-cell-depleted T cells, or PBMCs. Deeply sampled blood TCRbeta repertoires from subjects exposed to, actively infected with, or recovered from COVID-19 were included in the dataset. The repertoires were made available in a free public database intended to serve as a resource for research on the immune response to SARS-CoV-2. The samples were drawn from the first 160 participants of the ongoing ImmuneRACE study and from more than 1,000 subjects provided by 6 global collaborators. Sample metadata almost always included a de-identified subject ID, COVID-19 status, age in years and sex. HLA class I and class II types, where available, came from metadata supplied by the sample provider rather than from assay-based typing.

The paper's findings and limits, for the study overall: Clinical and demographic metadata were provided uncurated, with the amount varying by source and participant.

TCRbeta CDR3 regions were amplified from genomic DNA using the immunoSEQ Assay, a bias-controlled multiplex PCR. In the original analysis: The number of nucleated cells in each sample was estimated from the amplification of reference gene primers within the assay. To quantify the absolute abundance of each unique TCRbeta CDR3 rearrangement, sequence reads were collapsed and filtered. For each sample, productive Simpson clonality was calculated by taking the square root of Simpson's diversity index across productive rearrangements. TCRdb obtained this table from immuneACCESS and retained in-frame rearrangements with V and J assigned. These tables miss some clones; where compared with another copy, unresolved V genes account for less than half of the shortfall, and the remainder is unexplained. Clone size and the V and J calls come from that table; the DNA yielded D and trimming. This sample is represented by about 80,000 clones; around 79% of them were singletons. Around 15% of the sample rests with the top ten.

Whole blood was collected in K2EDTA tubes by collaborating institutions according to the institutions' own protocols. For TCRbeta analysis, collaborators shipped samples in one of three forms: frozen whole blood, isolated PBMCs, or DNA extracted from either of those sample types. Compared with germline, V lacks 5 bases and J lacks 3 bases; bases without a gene match: 4. Per the germline V gene, MNHEY is the CDR1 and SVGAGI is the CDR2. Including the terminal cysteine and phenylalanine, the CDR3 comprises 14 residues. Only the CDR3 region is kept as DNA, spanning 42 bases read in frame from base 1. Turning to this clone: Its antigen has not been determined. It has no much larger one-base neighbor in the sample; base qualities were not kept.

Source material: peripheral blood. Recombination joined TRBV6-5 with TRBJ1-5; TRBD1 lines up with 7 middle nucleotides. This TCR derives from a human donor in a cohort sampled during active COVID-19. The CDR3 region: CASSHRGFNQPQHF. The bases are TGTGCCAGCAGTCACAGGGGCTTCAATCAGCCCCAGCATTTT.